A selection of T cell receptor beta chains follows, all from one sample in a study of blood T cell repertoires in COVID-19. This table comes from immunoSEQ multiplex PCR, and its TCRdb copy is limited to in-frame clones, with some not included. The repertoire holds over 350,000 clones, with 70% to 90% as singletons. Sequenced material: peripheral blood. Receptors originate from a woman in her twenties or thirties with active or convalescent COVID-19. CDR3s include the opening cysteine and the closing phenylalanine or tryptophan. The D gene is left open where the match is weak. Not all rows give a size; the values are once, few, many and, for expanded clones, a class.

>TRBJ1-1|18|once|TRBV7-6|.
TGTGCCAGCAGCTCCCTACCCGACGGGGGGGCGCTGAACACTGAAGCTTTCTTT
CASSSLPDGGALNTEAFF
>TRBJ1-2|16|.|TRBV9|TRBD1
TGTGCCAGCAGCGTAGGAATCTCAGGGGGTAACTATGGCTACACCTTC
CASSVGISGGNYGYTF
>TRBJ2-7|15|.|TRBV5-4|TRBD2
TGTGCCAGCAGCGAAGGACTAGCGGGGGGTTACGAGCAGTACTTC
CASSEGLAGGYEQYF
>TRBJ1-3|17|.|TRBV4-1|.
TGCGCCAGCAGCCAAGATAACCAGGTTGGCTCTGGAAACACCATATATTTT
CASSQDNQVGSGNTIYF
>TRBJ1-2|15|.|TRBV21-1|.
TGTGCCAGCAGCCCACGGGACACTAATAACTATGGCTACACCTTC
CASSPRDTNNYGYTF
>TRBJ2-1|16|.|TRBV3-1/TRBV3-2|TRBD2
TGTGCCAGCAGCCACCGCCGCGGGGGGACCTACAATGAGCAGTTCTTC
CASSHRRGGTYNEQFF
>TRBJ2-7|17|.|TRBV4-1|TRBD1
TGCGCCAGCAGCCCCCAAGGACAGGGGGAAAGGACCTACGAGCAGTACTTC
CASSPQGQGERTYEQYF
>TRBJ2-1|11|.|TRBV4-1|.
TGCGCCAGCAGCCAAGACGGTGAGCAGTTCTTC
CASSQDGEQFF
>TRBJ1-1|17|many|TRBV27|TRBD1
TGTGCCAGCAGTACGTCCGGGCAGGGGGCTATGAACACTGAAGCTTTCTTT
CASSTSGQGAMNTEAFF
>TRBJ1-3|14|.|TRBV27|.
TGTGCCAGCAGTGCCTCGGGACACGGAAACACCATATATTTT
CASSASGHGNTIYF
>TRBJ2-7|15|.|TRBV27|TRBD2
TGTGCCAGCGCCGACCTAGCGGGAGGGCCGAGTGAGCAGTACTTC
CASADLAGGPSEQYF
>TRBJ1-2|17|.|TRBV19|TRBD1
TGTGCCAGTTCCTCAAGACCGGGACAGGATTTTAACTATGGCTACACCTTC
CASSSRPGQDFNYGYTF